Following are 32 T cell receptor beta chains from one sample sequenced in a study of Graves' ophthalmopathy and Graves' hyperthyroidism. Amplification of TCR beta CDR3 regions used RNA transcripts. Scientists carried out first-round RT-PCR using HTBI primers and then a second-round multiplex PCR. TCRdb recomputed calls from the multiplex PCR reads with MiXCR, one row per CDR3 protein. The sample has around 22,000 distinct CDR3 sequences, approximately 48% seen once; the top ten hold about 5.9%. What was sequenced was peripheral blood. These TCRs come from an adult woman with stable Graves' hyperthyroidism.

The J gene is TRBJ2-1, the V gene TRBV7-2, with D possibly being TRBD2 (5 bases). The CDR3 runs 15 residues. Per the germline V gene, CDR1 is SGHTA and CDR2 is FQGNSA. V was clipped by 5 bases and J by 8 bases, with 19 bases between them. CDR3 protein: CASSPGWWESHEQFF. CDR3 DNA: TGTGCCAGCAGCCCCGGGTGGTGGGAGTCGCATGAGCAGTTCTTC. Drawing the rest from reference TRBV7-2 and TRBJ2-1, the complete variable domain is GAGVSQSPSNKVTEKGKDVELRCDPISGHTALYWYRQSLGQGLEFLIYFQGNSAPDKSGLPSDRFSAERTGGSVSTLTIQRTQQEDSAVYLCASSPGWWESHEQFFGPGTRLTVL.

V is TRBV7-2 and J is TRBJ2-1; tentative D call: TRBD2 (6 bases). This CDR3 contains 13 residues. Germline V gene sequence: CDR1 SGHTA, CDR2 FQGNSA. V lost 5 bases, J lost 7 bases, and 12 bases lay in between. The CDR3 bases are TGTGCCAGCAGCCTCTTGGAGGGAAATGAGCAGTTCTTC. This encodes CASSLLEGNEQFF.

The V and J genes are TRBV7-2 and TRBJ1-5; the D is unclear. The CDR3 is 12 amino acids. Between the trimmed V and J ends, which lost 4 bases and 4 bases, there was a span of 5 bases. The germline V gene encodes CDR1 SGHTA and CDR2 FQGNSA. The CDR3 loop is CASSYLNQPQHF. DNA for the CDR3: TGTGCCAGCAGCTATCTGAATCAGCCCCAGCATTTT.

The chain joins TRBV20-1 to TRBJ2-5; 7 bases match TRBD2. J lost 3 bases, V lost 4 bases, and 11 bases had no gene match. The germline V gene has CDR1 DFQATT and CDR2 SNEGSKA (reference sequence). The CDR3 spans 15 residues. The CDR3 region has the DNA TGCAGTGCTATGGGAACATGGGCGGGAGAAGAGACCCAGTACTTC. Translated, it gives CSAMGTWAGEETQYF.

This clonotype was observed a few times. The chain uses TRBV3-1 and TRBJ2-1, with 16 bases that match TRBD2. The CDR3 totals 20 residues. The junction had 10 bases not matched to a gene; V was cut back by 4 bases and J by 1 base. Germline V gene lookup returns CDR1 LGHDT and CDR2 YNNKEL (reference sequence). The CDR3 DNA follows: TGTGCCAGCAGCCCCGGGACTAGCGGGAGGGCCCGGGGGTCCTACAATGAGCAGTTCTTC. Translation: CASSPGTSGRARGSYNEQFF.

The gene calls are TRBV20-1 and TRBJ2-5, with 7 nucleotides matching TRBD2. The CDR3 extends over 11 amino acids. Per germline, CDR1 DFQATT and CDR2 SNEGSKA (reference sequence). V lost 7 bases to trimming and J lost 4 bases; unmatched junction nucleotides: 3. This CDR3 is CSGGRGETQYF. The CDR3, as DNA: TGCAGTGGCGGGAGAGGAGAGACCCAGTACTTC.

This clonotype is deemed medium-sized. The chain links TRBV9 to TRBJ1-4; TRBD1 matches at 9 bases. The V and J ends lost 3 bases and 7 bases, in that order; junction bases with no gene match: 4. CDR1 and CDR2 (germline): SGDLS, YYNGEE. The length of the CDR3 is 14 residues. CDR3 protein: CASSGGTGSEKLFF. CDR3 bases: TGTGCCAGCAGCGGCGGGACAGGGTCTGAAAAACTGTTTTTT.

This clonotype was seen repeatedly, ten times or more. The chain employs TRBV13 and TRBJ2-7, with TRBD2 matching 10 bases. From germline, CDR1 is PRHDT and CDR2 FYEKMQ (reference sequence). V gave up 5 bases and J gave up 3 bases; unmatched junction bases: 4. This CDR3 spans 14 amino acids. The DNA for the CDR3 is TGTGCCAGCAGCGGTCTAGCGGGAGTCTACGAGCAGTACTTC. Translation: CASSGLAGVYEQYF.

As DNA, the CDR3 is TGTGCCAGCAGTGAAGGGAAATACGAGCAGTACTTC. Protein: CASSEGKYEQYF. The chain recombines TRBV2 with TRBJ2-7; the D is unclear. CDR3 length: 12 residues. Trimming took 1 base from V and 4 from J, leaving 5 bases between them. Germline V gene sequence: CDR1 SNHLY, CDR2 FYNNEI.

The CDR3 loop is CASSDSVGTGELFF. In DNA form, the CDR3 reads TGTGCCAGCAGCGACAGCGTCGGCACCGGGGAGCTGTTTTTT. The chain links TRBV7-9 to TRBJ2-2; possible D gene TRBD1, 5 bases. The CDR3 length is 14 residues. Trimming left V 5 bases short and J 4 bases short, with 11 bases between. Germline assignment: CDR1 SEHNR and CDR2 FQNEAQ (reference sequence).

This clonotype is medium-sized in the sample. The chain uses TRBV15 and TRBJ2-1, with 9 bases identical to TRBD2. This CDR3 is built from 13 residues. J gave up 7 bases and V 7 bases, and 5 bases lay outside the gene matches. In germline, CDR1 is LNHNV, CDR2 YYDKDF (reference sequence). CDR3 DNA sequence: TGTGCCACCACTAGCGGGAACCCTAATGAGCAGTTCTTC. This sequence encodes CATTSGNPNEQFF. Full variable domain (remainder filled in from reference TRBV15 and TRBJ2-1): DAMVIQNPRYQVTQFGKPVTLSCSQTLNHNVMYWYQQKSSQAPKLLFHYYDKDFNNEADTPDNFQSRRPNTSFCFLDIRSPGLGDTAMYLCATTSGNPNEQFFGPGTRLTVL.

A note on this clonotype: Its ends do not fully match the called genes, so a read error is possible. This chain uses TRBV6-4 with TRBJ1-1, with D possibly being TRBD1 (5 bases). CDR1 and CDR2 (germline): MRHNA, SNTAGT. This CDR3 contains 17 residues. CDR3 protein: CASTADWGLRIDTGAFF. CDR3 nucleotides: TGTGCCAGCACCGCGGATTGGGGCTTGCGTATCGACACTGGAGCTTTCTTT.

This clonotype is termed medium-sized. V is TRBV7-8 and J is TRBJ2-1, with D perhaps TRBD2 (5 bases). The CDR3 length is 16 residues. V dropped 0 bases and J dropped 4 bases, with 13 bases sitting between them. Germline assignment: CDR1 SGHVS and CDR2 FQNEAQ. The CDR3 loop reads CASSLARWERYNEQFF. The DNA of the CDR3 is TGTGCCAGCAGCTTAGCGAGGTGGGAGCGGTACAATGAGCAGTTCTTC.

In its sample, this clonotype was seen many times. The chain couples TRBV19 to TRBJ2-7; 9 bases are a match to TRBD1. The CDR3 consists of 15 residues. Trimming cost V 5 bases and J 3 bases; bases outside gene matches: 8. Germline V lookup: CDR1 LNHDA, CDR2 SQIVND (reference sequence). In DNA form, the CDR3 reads TGTGCCAGTAGTCCGGGGGGACAGGGACTCTACGAGCAGTACTTC. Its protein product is CASSPGGQGLYEQYF. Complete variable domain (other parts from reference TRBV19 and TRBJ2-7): DGGITQSPKYLFRKEGQNVTLSCEQNLNHDAMYWYRQDPGQGLRLIYYSQIVNDFQKGDIAEGYSVSREKKESFPLTVTSAQKNPTAFYLCASSPGGQGLYEQYFGPGTRLTVT.

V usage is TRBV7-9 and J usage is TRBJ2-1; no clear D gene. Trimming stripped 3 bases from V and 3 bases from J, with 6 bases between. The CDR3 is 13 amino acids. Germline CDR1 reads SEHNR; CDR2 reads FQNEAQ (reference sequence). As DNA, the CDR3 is TGTGCCAGCAGCTTTGTCGGCTACAATGAGCAGTTCTTC. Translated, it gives CASSFVGYNEQFF.

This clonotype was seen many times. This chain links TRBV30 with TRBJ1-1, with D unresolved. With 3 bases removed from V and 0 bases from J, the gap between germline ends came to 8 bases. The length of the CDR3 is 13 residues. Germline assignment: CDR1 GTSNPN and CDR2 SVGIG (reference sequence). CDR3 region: CAWSAQLNTEAFF. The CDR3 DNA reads TGTGCCTGGAGCGCCCAGTTGAACACTGAAGCTTTCTTT.

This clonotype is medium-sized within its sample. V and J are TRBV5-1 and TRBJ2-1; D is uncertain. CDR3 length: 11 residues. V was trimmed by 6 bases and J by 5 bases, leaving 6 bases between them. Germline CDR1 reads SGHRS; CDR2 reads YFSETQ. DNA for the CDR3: TGCGCCAGCAAGGCAGACAATGAGCAGTTCTTC. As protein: CASKADNEQFF.

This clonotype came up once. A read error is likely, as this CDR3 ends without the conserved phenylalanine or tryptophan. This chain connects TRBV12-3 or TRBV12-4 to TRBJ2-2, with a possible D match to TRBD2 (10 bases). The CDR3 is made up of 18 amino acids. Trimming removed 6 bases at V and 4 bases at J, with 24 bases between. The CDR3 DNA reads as TGTGCCAGCAGATTGACAGGGGGGGCTAGCGGGAGCACCGGGGAGCTGTTTCCT. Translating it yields CASRLTGGASGSTGELFP.

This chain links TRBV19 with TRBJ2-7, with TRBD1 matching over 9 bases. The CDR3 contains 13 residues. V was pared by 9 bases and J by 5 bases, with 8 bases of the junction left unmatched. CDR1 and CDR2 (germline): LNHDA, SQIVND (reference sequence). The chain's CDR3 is CASGAGQGNEQYF. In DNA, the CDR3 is TGTGCCAGCGGAGCGGGACAGGGTAACGAGCAGTACTTC.

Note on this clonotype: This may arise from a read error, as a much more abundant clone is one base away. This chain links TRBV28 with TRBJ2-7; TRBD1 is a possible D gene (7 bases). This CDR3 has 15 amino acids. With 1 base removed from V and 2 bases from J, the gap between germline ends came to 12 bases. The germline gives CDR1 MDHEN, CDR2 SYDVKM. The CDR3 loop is CASSLYRGGAYEQYF. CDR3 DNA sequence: TGTGCCAGCAGTTTATACAGGGGAGGTGCCTACGAGCAGTACTTC.

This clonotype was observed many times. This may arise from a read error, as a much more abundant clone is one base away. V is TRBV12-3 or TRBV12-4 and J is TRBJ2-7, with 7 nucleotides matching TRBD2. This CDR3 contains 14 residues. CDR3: CASSFGLAVNEQHF. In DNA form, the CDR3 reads TGTGCCAGCAGTTTTGGGCTAGCGGTAAACGAGCAGCACTTC.

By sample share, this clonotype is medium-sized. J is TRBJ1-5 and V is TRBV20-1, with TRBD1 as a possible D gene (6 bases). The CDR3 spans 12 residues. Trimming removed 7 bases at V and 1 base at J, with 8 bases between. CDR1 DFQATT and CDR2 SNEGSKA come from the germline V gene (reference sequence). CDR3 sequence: CSGRGSNQPQHF. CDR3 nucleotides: TGCAGTGGCAGGGGAAGCAATCAGCCCCAGCATTTT.

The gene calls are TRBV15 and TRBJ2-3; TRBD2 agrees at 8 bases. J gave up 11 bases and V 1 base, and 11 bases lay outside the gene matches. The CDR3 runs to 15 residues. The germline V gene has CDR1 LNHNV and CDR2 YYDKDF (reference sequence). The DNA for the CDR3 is TGTGCCACCAGCAGAGCGGGAGGGCCCTACAATGAGCAGTATTTT. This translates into CATSRAGGPYNEQYF.

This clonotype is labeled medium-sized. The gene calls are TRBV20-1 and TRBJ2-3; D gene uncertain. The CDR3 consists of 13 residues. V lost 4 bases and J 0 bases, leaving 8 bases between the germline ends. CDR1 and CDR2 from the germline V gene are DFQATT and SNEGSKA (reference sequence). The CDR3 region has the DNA TGCAGTGCTATATCTATTAGCACAGATACGCAGTATTTT. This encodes CSAISISTDTQYF.

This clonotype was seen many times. As DNA, the CDR3 is TGTGCCAGCAGCCAAGGAAAAGTAGGGGAGAACACTGAAGCTTTCTTT. Translating gives CASSQGKVGENTEAFF. The chain uses TRBV7-9 and TRBJ1-1; possibly TRBD1 for D (5 bases). Germline V gene sequence: CDR1 SEHNR, CDR2 FQNEAQ (reference sequence). This CDR3 comprises 16 residues. The V end was cut by 5 bases, the J end by 1 base, with 17 bases between.

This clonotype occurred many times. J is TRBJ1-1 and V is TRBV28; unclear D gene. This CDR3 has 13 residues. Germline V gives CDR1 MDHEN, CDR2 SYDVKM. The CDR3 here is CAAEQIINTEAFF. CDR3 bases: TGTGCGGCCGAACAGATAATAAACACTGAAGCTTTCTTT.

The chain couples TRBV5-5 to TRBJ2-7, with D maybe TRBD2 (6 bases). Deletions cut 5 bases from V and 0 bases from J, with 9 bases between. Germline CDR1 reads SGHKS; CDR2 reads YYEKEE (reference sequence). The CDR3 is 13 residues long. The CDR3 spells CASSGRSSYEQYF. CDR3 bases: TGTGCCAGCAGTGGGAGGAGCTCCTACGAGCAGTACTTC.

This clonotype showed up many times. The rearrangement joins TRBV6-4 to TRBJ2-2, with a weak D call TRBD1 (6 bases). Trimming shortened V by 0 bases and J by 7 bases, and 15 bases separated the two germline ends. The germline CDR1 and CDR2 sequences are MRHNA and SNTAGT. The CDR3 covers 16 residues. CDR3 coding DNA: TGTGCCAGCAGTGACTCAACAGGGATGGAGGTCGGGGAGCTGTTTTTT. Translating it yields CASSDSTGMEVGELFF.

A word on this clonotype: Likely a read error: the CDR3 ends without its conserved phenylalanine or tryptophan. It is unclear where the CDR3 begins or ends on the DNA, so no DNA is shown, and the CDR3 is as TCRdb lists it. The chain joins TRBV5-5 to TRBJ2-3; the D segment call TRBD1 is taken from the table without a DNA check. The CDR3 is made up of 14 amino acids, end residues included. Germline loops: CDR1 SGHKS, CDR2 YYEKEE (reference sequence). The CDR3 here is CASSIHYEQGGVGQ.

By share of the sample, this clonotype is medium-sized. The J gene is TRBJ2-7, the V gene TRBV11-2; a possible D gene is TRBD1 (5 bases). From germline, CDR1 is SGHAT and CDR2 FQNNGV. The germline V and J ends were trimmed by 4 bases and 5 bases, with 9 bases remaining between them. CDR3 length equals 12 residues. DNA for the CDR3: TGTGCCAGCAGCTCAACAGGAAACGAGCAGTACTTC. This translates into CASSSTGNEQYF.

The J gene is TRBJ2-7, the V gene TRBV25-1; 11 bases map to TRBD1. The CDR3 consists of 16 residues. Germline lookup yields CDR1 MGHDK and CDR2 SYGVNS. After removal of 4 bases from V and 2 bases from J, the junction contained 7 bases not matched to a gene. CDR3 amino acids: CASSARMGQGAYEQYF. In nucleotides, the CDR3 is TGTGCCAGCAGTGCTAGAATGGGACAGGGGGCCTACGAGCAGTACTTC.

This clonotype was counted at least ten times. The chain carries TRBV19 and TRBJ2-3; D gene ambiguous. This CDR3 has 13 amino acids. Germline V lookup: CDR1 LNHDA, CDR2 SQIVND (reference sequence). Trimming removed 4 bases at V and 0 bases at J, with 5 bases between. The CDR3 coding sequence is TGTGCCAGTAGTAGCGTTAGCACAGATACGCAGTATTTT. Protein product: CASSSVSTDTQYF.